This T cell receptor (beta chain) is from a study of blood T cell dynamics during melanoma immunotherapy. The repertoire was sequenced with immunoSEQ multiplex PCR; TCRdb's copy has only in-frame clones and lacks some. The sample holds roughly 6,600 clones, about 88% seen once. The CDR3 is made up of 17 amino acids. Germline lookup yields CDR1 MDHEN and CDR2 SYDVKM. Losses at the gene ends were 3 bases for V and 1 base for J; bases not matched to a gene: 9. Described time point: week 3, after first cycle of checkpoint inhibitor. The specimen comprised blood, sampled from a patient treated with checkpoint blockade. This TCR came from a human donor with melanoma. Some clones in this sample may be carry-over from other donors' samples. The chain combines TRBV28 with TRBJ1-2; 9 bases line up with TRBD1. This CDR3 is CASSFFSGTGINYGYTF. CDR3 sequence (DNA): TGTGCCAGCAGTTTTTTTTCCGGGACAGGGATTAACTATGGCTACACCTTC.